The rows below give T cell receptor beta chains drawn from one sample of a study of control samples from healthy donors and cancer patients. Clones were read by immunoSEQ multiplex PCR, and TCRdb kept only the in-frame ones, dropping some. This sample carries about 120,000 clones, 88% of them seen once, and the ten largest clones take about 3.2%. The specimen sequenced was blood. These receptors originate from a man aged 40-50 years in good health. The CDR3 runs from the conserved cysteine through the conserved F or W. D genes are given only for firm matches. Only part of the rows carry a size: once, few, many, or a class if the clone is expanded.

D gene: NA
V gene: TRBV30
J gene: TRBJ2-7
clone size: NA
CDR3 DNA: TGTGCCTGTGTATTTAGCTCCTACGAGCAGTACTTC
CDR3 protein: CACVFSSYEQYF

D gene: NA
V gene: TRBV30
J gene: TRBJ1-3
clone size: NA
CDR3 DNA: TGTGCCTCAGGGTCTTTCTCTGGAAACACCATATATTTT
CDR3 protein: CASGSFSGNTIYF

D gene: NA
V gene: TRBV12-3/TRBV12-4
J gene: TRBJ1-5
clone size: NA
CDR3 DNA: TGTGCCAGCAGTTTACGGGGCAATCAGCCCCAGCATTTT
CDR3 protein: CASSLRGNQPQHF

D gene: NA
V gene: TRBV6-5
J gene: TRBJ1-6
clone size: NA
CDR3 DNA: TGTGCCAGCAGTTCGGGGACAAAAAATTCACCCCTCCACTTT
CDR3 protein: CASSSGTKNSPLHF

D gene: NA
V gene: TRBV6-5
J gene: TRBJ1-2
clone size: NA
CDR3 DNA: TGTGCCAGCAGTTACCAGGGAGCCCTCAGCTATGGCTACACCTTC
CDR3 protein: CASSYQGALSYGYTF

D gene: NA
V gene: TRBV12-3/TRBV12-4
J gene: TRBJ1-3
clone size: NA
CDR3 DNA: TGTGCCAGCAGCCTTAACTCAGGGCTCACCATATATTTT
CDR3 protein: CASSLNSGLTIYF

D gene: TRBD2
V gene: TRBV3-1/TRBV3-2
J gene: TRBJ2-2
clone size: NA
CDR3 DNA: TGTGCCAGCAGTCGACTAGCGGGGGGTGGCACCGGGGAGCTGTTTTTT
CDR3 protein: CASSRLAGGGTGELFF

D gene: TRBD1
V gene: TRBV6-2/TRBV6-3
J gene: TRBJ1-5
clone size: NA
CDR3 DNA: TGTGCCAGCAGTTCAGGGGGCGCGGGCCATCAGCCCCAGCATTTT
CDR3 protein: CASSSGGAGHQPQHF

D gene: NA
V gene: TRBV24-1
J gene: TRBJ2-2
clone size: NA
CDR3 DNA: TGTGCCACCAGTGACCCGGGACAAGCGAACACCGGGGAGCTGTTTTTT
CDR3 protein: CATSDPGQANTGELFF

D gene: NA
V gene: TRBV4-1
J gene: TRBJ2-1
clone size: NA
CDR3 DNA: TGCGCCAGCAGCCTCCCTGGTCAGGGAGAGATCGACAATGAGCAGTTCTTC
CDR3 protein: CASSLPGQGEIDNEQFF

D gene: NA
V gene: TRBV9
J gene: TRBJ2-2
clone size: NA
CDR3 DNA: TGTGCCAGCAGCGGACGCTTTGGAGGGGAGGTTACCGGGGAGCTGTTTTTT
CDR3 protein: CASSGRFGGEVTGELFF

D gene: TRBD1
V gene: TRBV15
J gene: TRBJ2-1
clone size: NA
CDR3 DNA: TGTGCCACCAGCAGAGATAGGGCAGGGGGCCCGGATGAGCAGTTCTTC
CDR3 protein: CATSRDRAGGPDEQFF

D gene: TRBD2
V gene: TRBV9
J gene: TRBJ2-2
clone size: NA
CDR3 DNA: TGTGCCAGCAGCGTAGCTGGAAGACTAGCGGTACCGAACACCGGGGAGCTGTTTTTT
CDR3 protein: CASSVAGRLAVPNTGELFF

D gene: NA
V gene: TRBV12-3/TRBV12-4
J gene: TRBJ1-1
clone size: NA
CDR3 DNA: TGTGCCAGCAGTTTAGGTGCGGGTGAAGCTTTCTTT
CDR3 protein: CASSLGAGEAFF

D gene: TRBD1
V gene: TRBV19
J gene: TRBJ2-7
clone size: NA
CDR3 DNA: TGTGCCAGTCTGGACAGGGGAGGGTACGAGCAGTACTTC
CDR3 protein: CASLDRGGYEQYF

D gene: TRBD1
V gene: TRBV2
J gene: TRBJ1-1
clone size: NA
CDR3 DNA: TGTGCCAGCAGGGAGGACAGGGGGCAAGCTTTCTTT
CDR3 protein: CASREDRGQAFF

D gene: NA
V gene: TRBV2
J gene: TRBJ2-7
clone size: few
CDR3 DNA: TGTGCCAGCAGTGAACGCCAGTACACTTACGAGCAGTACTTC
CDR3 protein: CASSERQYTYEQYF

D gene: NA
V gene: TRBV30
J gene: TRBJ1-4
clone size: NA
CDR3 DNA: TGTGCCTGGAGTGAGGGGGGGGATGAAAAACTGTTTTTT
CDR3 protein: CAWSEGGDEKLFF

D gene: NA
V gene: TRBV7-8
J gene: TRBJ1-4
clone size: NA
CDR3 DNA: TGTGCCAGCAGCGCCACAGGGTTAGGTGAAAAACTGTTTTTT
CDR3 protein: CASSATGLGEKLFF

D gene: NA
V gene: TRBV5-4
J gene: TRBJ2-1
clone size: NA
CDR3 DNA: TGTGCCAGCAGCTTGGGGCAGGGCAAGAACAATGAGCAGTTCTTC
CDR3 protein: CASSLGQGKNNEQFF

D gene: TRBD2
V gene: TRBV6-6
J gene: TRBJ2-3
clone size: NA
CDR3 DNA: TGTGCCAGCAGTCGTCGACTAGCGGGGAGTGAGGATACGCAGTATTTT
CDR3 protein: CASSRRLAGSEDTQYF